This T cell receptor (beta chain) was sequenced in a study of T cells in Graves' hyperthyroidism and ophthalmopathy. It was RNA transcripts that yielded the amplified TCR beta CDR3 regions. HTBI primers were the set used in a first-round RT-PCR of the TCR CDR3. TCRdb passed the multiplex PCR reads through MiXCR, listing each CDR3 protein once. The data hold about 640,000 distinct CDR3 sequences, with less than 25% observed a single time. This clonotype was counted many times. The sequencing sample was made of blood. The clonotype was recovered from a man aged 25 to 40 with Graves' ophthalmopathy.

The CDR3 sequence is CASSLDTDTQYF. The CDR3 bases are TGTGCCAGCAGCCTCGACACAGATACGCAGTATTTT. This chain joins TRBV7-2 and TRBJ2-3, with D unresolved. The CDR3 is 12 residues long. Germline-derived CDR1 and CDR2 are SGHTA and FQGNSA. Trimming stripped 5 bases from V and 2 bases from J, with 5 bases between.